The TCR beta chain under discussion was sequenced for a study of esophageal squamous cell carcinoma under preoperative chemotherapy. Study-wide results and limits: Clonal contraction, more than amplification, hit abundant clones after paclitaxel-nedaplatin. Tumor-infiltrating lymphocytes showed no significant post-chemotherapy TCR diversity increase, unlike peripheral T cells.

Time point: after preoperative PTX-NDP chemotherapy. V was pared by 5 bases and J by 0 bases, with 4 bases of the junction left unmatched. Germline V gives CDR1 SGHVS, CDR2 FQNEAQ. This CDR3 is built from 14 residues. TCRdb called the PCR reads again in MiXCR, with one record for every CDR3 protein. Of 15,000 to 20,000 distinct CDR3 sequences listed, roughly 46% are singletons. This clonotype was counted ten times or more. Its antigen is unidentified. This receptor was identified in a human donor with esophageal squamous cell carcinoma. The donor label of this sample is uncertain. The chain combines TRBV7-8 with TRBJ2-7, with TRBD1 matching 7 bases. This material was obtained from a patient given preoperative chemotherapy. In DNA form, the CDR3 reads TGTGCCAGCAGCCACAGGGGCGCCTCCTACGAGCAGTACTTC. Its protein product is CASSHRGASYEQYF.